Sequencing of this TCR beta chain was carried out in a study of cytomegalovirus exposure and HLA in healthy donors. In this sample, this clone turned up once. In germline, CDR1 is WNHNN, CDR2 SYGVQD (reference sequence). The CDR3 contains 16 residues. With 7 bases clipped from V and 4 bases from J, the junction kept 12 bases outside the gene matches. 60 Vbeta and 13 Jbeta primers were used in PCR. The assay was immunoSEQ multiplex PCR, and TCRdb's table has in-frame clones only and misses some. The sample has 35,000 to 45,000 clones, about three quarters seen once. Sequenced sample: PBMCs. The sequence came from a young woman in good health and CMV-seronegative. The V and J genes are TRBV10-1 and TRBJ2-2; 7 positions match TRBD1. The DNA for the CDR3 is TGCGCCAGCATCTTACAGGGGACACTCCGCACCGGGGAGCTGTTTTTT. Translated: CASILQGTLRTGELFF.